These T cell receptor beta chains were read from a single sample in a study of human T cells and chemical hapten exposure. MiXCR, run by TCRdb on the RACE reads, gives a single entry per CDR3 protein. Of tens of thousands of distinct CDR3 sequences detected, around 7% appear once; the ten largest clones hold more than 1.5%. Specimen: whole blood, collected in connection with sensitization to the hapten diphenylcyclopropenone (DPC). These receptor sequences come from a young woman with alopecia areata. Some clones in this sample may be carry-over from other donors' samples. CDR3s include the opening cysteine and the closing phenylalanine or tryptophan. A D gene is named only where the DNA matches it firmly. Not every row has a clone size; where given, it reads once, few, many or a size class.

DNA	CDR3	size	V	D	J	length
TGTGCCAGCTCGGGACAGTCCTCCTCCTCTGGGGCCAACGTCCTGACTTTC	CASSGQSSSSGANVLTF	many	TRBV6-1	TRBD1	TRBJ2-6	17
TGCGCCAGCAGCAGCCGGGACAGAACATGGCGTGAGCAGTTCTTC	CASSSRDRTWREQFF	many	TRBV5-1	TRBD1	TRBJ2-1	15
TGTGCCAGCAGCCAAGTGGGGTCTCTCACTGAAGCTTTCTTT	CASSQVGSLTEAFF	NA	TRBV3-1	NA	TRBJ1-1	14
TGCAGCGCTGACGAAGGTGGCACAGATACGCAGTATTTT	CSADEGGTDTQYF	many	TRBV29-1	NA	TRBJ2-3	13
TGTGCCAGCAGTTACGACGGCCTGGCCACCGAGACCCAGTACTTC	CASSYDGLATETQYF	many	TRBV6-5	NA	TRBJ2-5	15
TGTGCCAGCAGCCCGGGACCGCACCAAGAGACCCAGTACTTC	CASSPGPHQETQYF	many	TRBV7-9	NA	TRBJ2-5	14
TGTGCCAGCTCACCGGTCGGGCACCTGAACACTGAAGCTTTCTTT	CASSPVGHLNTEAFF	many	TRBV18	NA	TRBJ1-1	15
TGTGCCAGCACCCCGCCGTCGGGGTCGTACACTGAAGCTTTCTTT	CASTPPSGSYTEAFF	NA	TRBV12-3/TRBV12-4	NA	TRBJ1-1	15
TGTGCCACCAGCAGAGATCGAGCACAGTTCCGAGGAAGCAATCAGCCCCAGCATTTT	CATSRDRAQFRGSNQPQHF	few	TRBV15	NA	TRBJ1-5	19
TGTGCCAGCACCTGGGGCAATCAGCCCCAGCATTTT	CASTWGNQPQHF	many	TRBV28	NA	TRBJ1-5	12
TGTGCCAGCGGGACAGGGGGCTTCAATGAGCAGTTCTTC	CASGTGGFNEQFF	many	TRBV12-3/TRBV12-4	TRBD1	TRBJ2-1	13
TGTGCCAGTAGTGATATAGGGTACTCCGAGCAGTACTTC	CASSDIGYSEQYF	many	TRBV19	NA	TRBJ2-7	13
TGTGCCAGCAGACGCTCCGGGACAGCTTATAATTCACCCCTCCACTTT	CASRRSGTAYNSPLHF	few	TRBV6-5	TRBD1	TRBJ1-6	16
TGTGCCAGCAGCAAGGGACCCGCGAGCAATCAGCCCCAGCATTTT	CASSKGPASNQPQHF	many	TRBV12-3/TRBV12-4	NA	TRBJ1-5	15
TGCGCCAGCAGCTTGATGTCCCCGAACACTGAAGCTTTCTTT	CASSLMSPNTEAFF	many	TRBV5-1	NA	TRBJ1-1	14
TGTGCCAGCTCACCGGACAGCACAGATACGCAGTATTTT	CASSPDSTDTQYF	many	TRBV18	NA	TRBJ2-3	13
TGTGCCTGGAGTCCAAATTACGAGCAGTACTTC	CAWSPNYEQYF	many	TRBV30	NA	TRBJ2-7	11
TGCAGTGCTAGGGATGGGGTTGGCACAGATACGCAGTATTTT	CSARDGVGTDTQYF	many	TRBV20-1	NA	TRBJ2-3	14
TGCGCCAGCAGCTTGGAGGGAGGCGGGGCCAACGTCCTGACTTTC	CASSLEGGGANVLTF	many	TRBV5-1	NA	TRBJ2-6	15
TGTGCCAGCAGTTTAGGCCTTACAGGGGCCAATAGAAACACCATATATTTT	CASSLGLTGANRNTIYF	NA	TRBV12-3/TRBV12-4	TRBD1	TRBJ1-3	17
TGTGCCACCCACCAGAGGACAGGGGGCACTGAAGCTTTCTTT	CATHQRTGGTEAFF	many	TRBV2	TRBD1	TRBJ1-1	14
TGTGCCAGCAGCTCCATTACCAACTCCTACGAGCAGTACTTC	CASSSITNSYEQYF	many	TRBV7-2	NA	TRBJ2-7	14
TGTGCCAGCAGCAACCCCACGTGGGAGAACACTGAAGCTTTCTTT	CASSNPTWENTEAFF	few	TRBV5-6	NA	TRBJ1-1	15
TGTGCCAGCAGTCCGGACCCCACCGCCTACAATGAGCAGTTCTTC	CASSPDPTAYNEQFF	few	TRBV2	NA	TRBJ2-1	15
TGTGCCAGCAGCCAAGCGGGCGGGCCCGGGGAGCTGTTTTTT	CASSQAGGPGELFF	many	TRBV3-1	NA	TRBJ2-2	14
TGCGCCAGCAGCTTATCGACGGTCCGACAAGAGACCCAGTACTTC	CASSLSTVRQETQYF	many	TRBV5-1	NA	TRBJ2-5	15
TGTGCCAGCAGCTCACCTAGCGGGGGGGCCAGCTACGAGCAGTACTTC	CASSSPSGGASYEQYF	many	TRBV7-2	TRBD2	TRBJ2-7	16
TGCAGTGCTGGACGACAGGGGGTAGGCTATGGCTACACCTTC	CSAGRQGVGYGYTF	many	TRBV20-1	TRBD1	TRBJ1-2	14
TGCGCCAGCAGCCCTGTAGGACAGGGTCAAGAGACCCAGTACTTC	CASSPVGQGQETQYF	many	TRBV5-1	TRBD1	TRBJ2-5	15
TGTGCCAGCAGCGTAGCCCTAGGGGATTCATGGCTGGATACGCAGTATTTT	CASSVALGDSWLDTQYF	many	TRBV9	NA	TRBJ2-3	17
TGTGCCAGCAGTTCCTGGGGACAGGGTGGAACTCAGCCCCAGCATTTT	CASSSWGQGGTQPQHF	many	TRBV12-3/TRBV12-4	TRBD1	TRBJ1-5	16
TGTGCCAGCAGTCCCCCGGGTTGGCGGGGGATCACTGGGGCCAACGTCCTGACTTTC	CASSPPGWRGITGANVLTF	many	TRBV12-3/TRBV12-4	TRBD2	TRBJ2-6	19
TGCAGCGCCAGACCTGGACAGGGGAACACTGAAGCTTTCTTT	CSARPGQGNTEAFF	few	TRBV29-1	TRBD1	TRBJ1-1	14
TGTGCCAGCAGCATTTGGACAGATAGCAATCAGCCCCAGCATTTT	CASSIWTDSNQPQHF	many	TRBV21-1	NA	TRBJ1-5	15
TGTGCCAGCAGTGAATCTGGACAGTATGGCTACACCTTC	CASSESGQYGYTF	many	TRBV6-1	NA	TRBJ1-2	13
TGTGCCAGCAGCCCAGGGACTACCAGTAATGAGCAGTTCTTC	CASSPGTTSNEQFF	many	TRBV27	TRBD2	TRBJ2-1	14
TGTGCCAGCAGCCAGGCGGGACAGAGAGTTAATTCACCCCTCCACTTT	CASSQAGQRVNSPLHF	few	TRBV3-1	TRBD1	TRBJ1-6	16
TGCAGTGCTAGAGAACCCAGTACTTACGAGCAGTACTTC	CSAREPSTYEQYF	many	TRBV20-1	NA	TRBJ2-7	13
TGCAGTGCTATAAGGGGGTGGAACACTGAAGCTTTCTTT	CSAIRGWNTEAFF	many	TRBV20-1	NA	TRBJ1-1	13
TGCAGTGCTGGGACAGGGGTCAATGAAAAACTGTTTTTT	CSAGTGVNEKLFF	many	TRBV20-1	TRBD1	TRBJ1-4	13
TGTGCCATCAGACCGGACGGATCCTACGAGCAGTACTTC	CAIRPDGSYEQYF	many	TRBV10-3	NA	TRBJ2-7	13
TGTGCCTGGAGTGTTCAGCAAGAGACCCAGTACTTC	CAWSVQQETQYF	many	TRBV30	NA	TRBJ2-5	12
TGTGCCAGCAGTGCCACTACGCGGGGATATGGCTACACCTTC	CASSATTRGYGYTF	NA	TRBV2	NA	TRBJ1-2	14
TGTGCCAGCAGCGTAATCCGCCAGGAGCGATGGAGGTCTGAAGCTTTCTTT	CASSVIRQERWRSEAFF	many	TRBV9	NA	TRBJ1-1	17
TGTGCCAGCAGTTTAGTTAGGGGATTGGACACTGAAGCTTTCTTT	CASSLVRGLDTEAFF	many	TRBV12-3/TRBV12-4	NA	TRBJ1-1	15
TGTGCCAGCAGTCTCCGCGGGCCGGGTAATTTGGATACGCAGTATTTT	CASSLRGPGNLDTQYF	many	TRBV6-5	NA	TRBJ2-3	16
TGTGCCAGCAGCCCAAGGGGGAATACTGAAGCTTTCTTT	CASSPRGNTEAFF	many	TRBV7-9	NA	TRBJ1-1	13
TGTGCCAGCAGCTTGGTCCTCCTAGCGGGGGGGCCCCCAGATACGCAGTATTTT	CASSLVLLAGGPPDTQYF	many	TRBV7-2	TRBD2	TRBJ2-3	18
TGCGCCAGCAGCTTGGATGGAGGGCTTATCGATACGCAGTATTTT	CASSLDGGLIDTQYF	many	TRBV5-1	NA	TRBJ2-3	15
TGTGCCAGTAGCGCCTACACCGGGACTACAGATACGCAGTATTTT	CASSAYTGTTDTQYF	NA	TRBV19	NA	TRBJ2-3	15
TGTGCCAGCAGTTACTCGGAGAAGTTGGGTACTAATGAAAAACTGTTTTTT	CASSYSEKLGTNEKLFF	many	TRBV6-5	NA	TRBJ1-4	17
TGTGCCAGCAGCCTCTCCGCTGGCCCAGATACGCAGTATTTT	CASSLSAGPDTQYF	many	TRBV3-1	NA	TRBJ2-3	14
TGTGCCAGCAGTTCTATGGACAGGGGTGCTGAAGCTTTCTTT	CASSSMDRGAEAFF	NA	TRBV27	TRBD1	TRBJ1-1	14
TGTGCCTGGAGTGTAGGTGGGGGTGGTGAAAAACTGTTTTTT	CAWSVGGGGEKLFF	many	TRBV30	NA	TRBJ1-4	14